Listed here are 3 T cell receptor beta chains from one sample, sequenced in a study of blood T cell repertoires in COVID-19 (dated by TCRdb to the early 2020s). Receptor libraries were prepared by the immunoSEQ multiplex PCR assay. TCRdb stores this immuneACCESS table with in-frame sequences only. Part of the clones is absent; in the studies checked, under half of the shortfall reflects unresolved V genes, and no reason is known for the rest. Recorded for this sample are approximately 180,000 clones; around 80% of them occurred a single time. Roughly 15% of the sample is held by the ten biggest clonotypes. Material for sequencing was PBMCs or T cells enriched from blood (not recorded which). The source is a man over 45 who had recovered from COVID-19.

The chain recombines TRBV11-2 with TRBJ1-2; 12 nucleotides line up with TRBD1. With V trimmed by 4 bases and J by 5 bases, 11 bases remained unmatched. This CDR3 contains 17 residues. Germline V gives CDR1 SGHAT, CDR2 FQNNGV. The CDR3 DNA is TGTGCCAGCAGCTCAACCGGGACAGGGGGCGCTTGGTATGGCTACACCTTC. It specifies CASSSTGTGGAWYGYTF.

The rearrangement joins TRBV11-2 to TRBJ1-2; perhaps TRBD1 as D (5 bases). V shed 4 bases and J shed 2 bases, with 14 bases lying between them. From germline, CDR1 is SGHAT and CDR2 FQNNGV. The CDR3 is 15 amino acids. In DNA form, the CDR3 reads TGTGCCAGCAGCTCAGACAGCGCTGCGAACTATGGCTACACCTTC. It translates to CASSSDSAANYGYTF.

J is TRBJ2-5 and V is TRBV11-1; no clear D. Germline V gene sequence: CDR1 SGHAT, CDR2 FQDESV (reference sequence). V gave up 2 bases and J gave up 5 bases, with 12 bases separating them. The CDR3 sequence is 14 residues long. CDR3 region: CASSLRGPEETQYF. The CDR3 nucleotides are TGTGCCAGCAGCTTACGCGGCCCTGAGGAGACCCAGTACTTC.